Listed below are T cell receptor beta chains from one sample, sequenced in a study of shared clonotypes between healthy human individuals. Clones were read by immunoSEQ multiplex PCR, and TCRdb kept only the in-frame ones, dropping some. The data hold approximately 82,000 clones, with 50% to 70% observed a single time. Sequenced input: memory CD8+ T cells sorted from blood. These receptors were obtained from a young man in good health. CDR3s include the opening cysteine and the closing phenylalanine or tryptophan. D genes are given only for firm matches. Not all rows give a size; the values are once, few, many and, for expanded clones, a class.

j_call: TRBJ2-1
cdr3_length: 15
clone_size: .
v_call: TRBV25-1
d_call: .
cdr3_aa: CASSTTEVGANEQFF
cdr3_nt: TGTGCCAGCAGTACAACAGAGGTGGGGGCCAATGAGCAGTTCTTC

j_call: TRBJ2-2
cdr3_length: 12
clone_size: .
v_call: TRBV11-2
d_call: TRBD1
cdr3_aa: CASSFGTGRVFF
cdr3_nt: TGTGCCAGCAGCTTTGGGACAGGGAGGGTGTTTTTT

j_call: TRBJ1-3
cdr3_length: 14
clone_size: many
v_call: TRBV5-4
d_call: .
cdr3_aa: CASSFTGVGNTIYF
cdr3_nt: TGTGCCAGCAGCTTTACCGGAGTTGGAAACACCATATATTTT

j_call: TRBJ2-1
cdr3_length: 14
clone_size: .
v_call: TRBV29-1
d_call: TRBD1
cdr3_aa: CSVDDRGLIDEQFF
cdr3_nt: TGCAGCGTAGACGACAGGGGGCTCATCGATGAGCAGTTCTTC

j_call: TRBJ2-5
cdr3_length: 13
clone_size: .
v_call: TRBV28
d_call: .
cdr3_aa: CASSPGARETQYF
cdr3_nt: TGTGCCAGCAGCCCCGGGGCGCGGGAGACCCAGTACTTC

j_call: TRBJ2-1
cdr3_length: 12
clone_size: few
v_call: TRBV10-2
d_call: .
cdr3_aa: CASSDFDNEQFF
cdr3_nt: TGCGCCAGCAGTGACTTTGACAATGAGCAGTTCTTC

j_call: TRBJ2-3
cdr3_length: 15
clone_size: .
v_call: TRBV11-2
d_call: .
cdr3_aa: CASSLVESGTDTQYF
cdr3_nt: TGTGCCAGCAGCCTAGTCGAGTCGGGAACAGATACGCAGTATTTT

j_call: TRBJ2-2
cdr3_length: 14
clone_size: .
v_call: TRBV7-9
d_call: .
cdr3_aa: CASSVNRYTGELFF
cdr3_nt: TGTGCCAGCAGCGTAAACCGCTACACCGGGGAGCTGTTTTTT

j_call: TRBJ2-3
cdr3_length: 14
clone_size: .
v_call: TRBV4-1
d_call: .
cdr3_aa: CASSQVSSTDTQYF
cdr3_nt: TGCGCCAGCAGCCAAGTCTCTAGCACAGATACGCAGTATTTT

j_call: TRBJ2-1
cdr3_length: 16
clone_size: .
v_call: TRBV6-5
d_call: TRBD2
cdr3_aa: CASSYSGTSGWNEQFF
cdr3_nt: TGTGCCAGCAGTTACTCTGGGACTAGCGGTTGGAATGAGCAGTTCTTC